These 20 T cell receptor beta chains share one sample of origin, sequenced in a study of T cell responses to AZD1222 COVID-19 vaccine. Assay: immunoSEQ multiplex PCR; the TCRdb copy retains only in-frame clones and omits some. The sample holds about 130,000 clones, around 90% seen once. The sample here was peripheral blood, taken on day 0 of AZD1222 vaccination. The receptors shown here come from an adult in good health.

The CDR3 sequence: CASSLGSGENTGELFF. The DNA for the CDR3 is TGTGCCAGCAGCTTGGGTAGCGGGGAGAACACCGGGGAGCTGTTTTTT. This chain links TRBV5-6 with TRBJ2-2; 8 bases agree with TRBD2. The CDR3 runs to 16 residues. The V gene's germline CDR1 is SGHDT and CDR2 YYEEEE. J lost 1 base, V lost 0 bases, and 2 bases had no gene match.

The CDR3, as DNA: TGTGCCAGCAGCCAAAGAGTACTCTACGAGCAGTACTTC. It translates to CASSQRVLYEQYF. The rearrangement links TRBV3-1 (or the pseudogene TRBV3-2) to TRBJ2-7; D remains ambiguous. The length of the CDR3 is 13 residues. V lost 2 bases to trimming and J lost 3 bases, with 8 bases between them. Germline V gene sequence: CDR1 LGHDT, CDR2 YNNKEL (reference sequence).

The chain carries TRBV3-1 (or the pseudogene TRBV3-2) and TRBJ2-3; no firm D call. The CDR3 spans 15 residues. Germline CDR1 reads LGHDT; CDR2 reads YNNKEL (reference sequence). V gave up 0 bases and J gave up 3 bases, with 10 bases separating them. CDR3 residues: CASSQDTVETDTQYF. As DNA, the CDR3 is TGTGCCAGCAGCCAAGATACGGTAGAAACAGATACGCAGTATTTT.

This rearrangement joins TRBV7-9 to TRBJ1-3; D is unresolved. The CDR3 is 14 residues long. V lost 3 bases, J lost 2 bases, and 8 bases lay in between. CDR1 SEHNR and CDR2 FQNEAQ come from the germline V gene (reference sequence). In DNA, the CDR3 is TGTGCCAGCAGCTTCTGGCTTACTGGAAACACCATATATTTT. Its protein is CASSFWLTGNTIYF.

The rearrangement joins TRBV6-5 to TRBJ2-2; D is undetermined. Trimming pared 6 bases from V and 2 bases from J, leaving 10 bases between. Germline V gives CDR1 MNHEY, CDR2 SVGAGI. The CDR3 extends over 14 amino acids. The CDR3 region has the DNA TGTGCCAGCAGAGGACGGACCAACACCGGGGAGCTGTTTTTT. Translating it yields CASRGRTNTGELFF.

This chain connects TRBV7-3 to TRBJ2-2; no reliable D call. The ends were cut back, 6 bases at V and 7 bases at J, with 6 bases in the middle. Germline lookup yields CDR1 SGHTA and CDR2 FQGTGA. The CDR3 loop spans 11 amino acids. CDR3 DNA: TGTGCCAGCAGTGAACGCGGGGAGCTGTTTTTT. This gives the protein CASSERGELFF.

The chain employs TRBV27 and TRBJ2-2, with 14 bases matching TRBD2. This CDR3 is 22 amino acids long. Germline-derived CDR1 and CDR2 are MNHEY and SMNVEV (reference sequence). Trimming took 7 bases from V and 1 from J; bases not matched to a gene: 20. The CDR3 loop is CASTQIASLGLAGVMNTGELFF. The CDR3 bases are TGTGCCAGCACCCAAATAGCATCCTTGGGACTAGCGGGAGTAATGAACACCGGGGAGCTGTTTTTT.

V is TRBV15 and J is TRBJ2-7; D ambiguous. Germline V gene sequence: CDR1 LNHNV, CDR2 YYDKDF (reference sequence). This CDR3 is built from 13 residues. Trimming pared 0 bases from V and 2 bases from J, leaving 5 bases between. Here the CDR3 reads CATSRDAPYEQYF. For the CDR3, the DNA is TGTGCCACCAGCAGAGATGCACCCTACGAGCAGTACTTC. The full variable domain, its missing parts supplied by reference TRBV15 and TRBJ2-7, is DAMVIQNPRYQVTQFGKPVTLSCSQTLNHNVMYWYQQKSSQAPKLLFHYYDKDFNNEADTPDNFQSRRPNTSFCFLDIRSPGLGDTAMYLCATSRDAPYEQYFGPGTRLTVT.

This chain connects TRBV27 to TRBJ2-5, with 9 bases fitting TRBD1. The CDR3 runs to 13 residues. Germline V gives CDR1 MNHEY, CDR2 SMNVEV (reference sequence). The junction had 6 bases not matched to a gene; V was cut back by 6 bases and J by 7 bases. CDR3 loop: CASRRDRAGTQYF. The CDR3, as DNA: TGTGCCAGCAGGAGGGACAGGGCGGGGACCCAGTACTTC.

The rearrangement links TRBV3-1 (or the pseudogene TRBV3-2) to TRBJ2-7; TRBD2 agrees at 9 bases. Germline CDR1 is LGHDT and CDR2 is YNNKEL (reference sequence). The trim removed 4 bases at V and 3 bases at J, leaving 13 bases unmatched. This CDR3 has 17 amino acids. For the CDR3, the DNA is TGTGCCAGCAGCCCCCCACTAGGGACTAGCCCTTTCTACGAGCAGTACTTC. This gives the protein CASSPPLGTSPFYEQYF.

This chain links TRBV2 with TRBJ2-3; 8 bases agree with TRBD2. V was pared by 3 bases and J by 2 bases, with 7 bases of the junction left unmatched. The CDR3 is made up of 16 amino acids. Germline CDR1 reads SNHLY; CDR2 reads FYNNEI. Written as DNA, the CDR3 is TGTGCCAGCAGTGAGGCTAGCGGGCTTTACACAGATACGCAGTATTTT. Translation: CASSEASGLYTDTQYF. The whole variable domain, remainder taken from reference TRBV2 and TRBJ2-3, is EPEVTQTPSHQVTQMGQEVILRCVPISNHLYFYWYRQILGQKVEFLVSFYNNEISEKSEIFDDQFSVERPDGSNFTLKIRSTKLEDSAMYFCASSEASGLYTDTQYFGPGTRLTVL.

This sequence joins TRBV7-9 and TRBJ1-6; the D is unclear. Germline-derived CDR1 and CDR2 are SEHNR and FQNEAQ (reference sequence). Trimming took 5 bases from V and 8 from J, leaving 10 bases between them. The CDR3 has 13 amino acids. CDR3 coding DNA: TGTGCCAGCAGCCCAATTAGGGATTCACCCCTCCACTTT. Protein product: CASSPIRDSPLHF. Looking up the rest from reference TRBV7-9 and TRBJ1-6 gives the full variable domain: DTGVSQNPRHKITKRGQNVTFRCDPISEHNRLYWYRQTLGQGPEFLTYFQNEAQLEKSRLLSDRFSAERPKGSFSTLEIQRTEQGDSAMYLCASSPIRDSPLHFGNGTRLTVT.

This chain links TRBV6-5 with TRBJ2-1, with D perhaps TRBD2 (7 bases). V dropped 1 base and J dropped 15 bases, with 22 bases sitting between them. The germline V gene has CDR1 MNHEY and CDR2 SVGAGI. The CDR3 sequence is 15 residues long. CDR3 sequence reads: CASSYLEGGVGGRFF. CDR3 coding DNA: TGTGCCAGCAGTTACTTGGAGGGAGGTGTGGGGGGGCGGTTCTTC.

The chain links TRBV24-1 to TRBJ2-7; either TRBD1 or TRBD2 may supply D (5 bases each). V was trimmed by 7 bases and J by 6 bases, leaving 27 bases between them. The CDR3 contains 17 residues. Germline V gene data show CDR1 as KGHDR and CDR2 as SFDVKD. Here the CDR3 DNA reads TGTGCCACCAGCCGGGCCCCGGGTGAGAGGGGAGCAGGCGAGCAGTACTTC. Translated: CATSRAPGERGAGEQYF.

The chain carries TRBV24-1 and TRBJ1-2; 9 bases match TRBD1. The CDR3 is made up of 14 amino acids. The germline V gene encodes CDR1 KGHDR and CDR2 SFDVKD. Trimming removed 3 bases from V and 7 bases from J; junction bases left unmatched: 5. CDR3 in amino acids: CATSDPGQGLGYTF. CDR3 in DNA: TGTGCCACCAGTGATCCGGGACAGGGCCTTGGCTACACCTTC.

The chain couples TRBV5-4 to TRBJ2-3; TRBD2 matches at 9 bases. The germline V gene has CDR1 SGHNT and CDR2 YYREEE (reference sequence). Trimming at V came to 4 bases and at J to 4 bases, leaving 13 bases not matched to a gene. The CDR3 contains 17 residues. In nucleotides, the CDR3 is TGTGCCAGCAGCCGGGAACCTACTAGCGGGTCCCCAGATACGCAGTATTTT. Protein: CASSREPTSGSPDTQYF. Full variable domain (outside the CDR3, taken from reference TRBV5-4 and TRBJ2-3): ETGVTQSPTHLIKTRGQQVTLRCSSQSGHNTVSWYQQALGQGPQFIFQYYREEENGRGNFPPRFSGLQFPNYSSELNVNALELDDSALYLCASSREPTSGSPDTQYFGPGTRLTVL.

This chain links TRBV7-8 with TRBJ2-5; D not certain. This CDR3 has 12 residues. V shed 8 bases and J shed 0 bases, with 7 bases lying between them. Germline V CDR1 and CDR2: SGHVS, FQNEAQ. CDR3 DNA: TGTGCCAGCTCCCGGGACCAAGAGACCCAGTACTTC. Translated: CASSRDQETQYF.

The chain links TRBV19 to TRBJ1-3; D possibly corresponds to TRBD1 (6 bases). Trimming removed 4 bases at V and 1 base at J, with 17 bases between. Germline V lookup: CDR1 LNHDA, CDR2 SQIVND (reference sequence). The CDR3 is made up of 17 amino acids. DNA of the CDR3: TGTGCCAGTAGTACCCCCGGCAGGGGAAGGTCTGGAAACACCATATATTTT. It encodes CASSTPGRGRSGNTIYF.

This rearrangement joins TRBV5-6 to TRBJ1-2; D unclear. The germline V gene has CDR1 SGHDT and CDR2 YYEEEE. CDR3 length equals 13 residues. V was shortened by 0 bases and J by 5 bases, with 8 bases between the two germline ends. The CDR3 DNA reads as TGTGCCAGCAGCTTGGACAGCCTATATGGCTACACCTTC. Translating it yields CASSLDSLYGYTF.

The rearrangement joins TRBV6-5 to TRBJ1-2; 7 bases match TRBD1. In germline, CDR1 is MNHEY, CDR2 SVGAGI. The CDR3 contains 14 residues. V gave up 4 bases and J gave up 4 bases; unmatched junction bases: 6. The DNA of the CDR3 is TGTGCCAGCAGTTCCGGGGCAGGGGGCTATGGCTACACCTTC. Amino acid sequence: CASSSGAGGYGYTF.